These 10 T cell receptor beta chains were all obtained from the same sample, sequenced in a study of cytomegalovirus exposure and HLA in healthy donors. PCR used 60 Vbeta primers and 13 Jbeta primers. Data came from immunoSEQ multiplex PCR; TCRdb stores just in-frame clones and leaves some out. The sample has about 160,000 clones, 84% seen once; the top ten hold under 0.4%. Input material: PBMCs. Source of these receptors: a boy aged 2 to 10 in good health and CMV-seronegative.

This chain joins TRBV2 and TRBJ2-7; 7 bases line up with TRBD1. The CDR3 is 12 amino acids. From germline, CDR1 is SNHLY and CDR2 FYNNEI. The J segment lost 0 bases and the V segment lost 9 bases, leaving 2 bases of the junction unmatched. The CDR3 is CARGTDSYEQYF. The CDR3 DNA is TGTGCCAGGGGGACAGACTCCTACGAGCAGTACTTC.

The chain couples TRBV6-1 to TRBJ1-3; D gene unclear. Germline V gene sequence: CDR1 MNHNS, CDR2 SASEGT. Between the trimmed V and J ends, which lost 2 bases and 2 bases, there was a span of 13 bases. This CDR3 is built from 16 residues. CDR3 amino acids: CASSEIREGTGNTIYF. The DNA of the CDR3 is TGTGCCAGCAGTGAAATTAGAGAGGGCACTGGAAACACCATATATTTT.

The V gene is TRBV6-4, the J gene TRBJ2-1, with 9 bases aligning to TRBD2. Trimming at V came to 7 bases and at J to 6 bases, leaving 13 bases not matched to a gene. This CDR3 is 16 amino acids long. The germline gives CDR1 MRHNA, CDR2 SNTAGT. Here the CDR3 reads CASTAQEAGGGNEQFF. DNA of the CDR3: TGTGCCAGCACCGCCCAGGAAGCGGGAGGCGGCAATGAGCAGTTCTTC.

The rearrangement joins TRBV5-1 to TRBJ2-6; a weak D match, TRBD2 (6 bases). V lost 0 bases to trimming and J lost 9 bases, with 19 bases between them. CDR3 length equals 17 residues. Germline CDR1 and CDR2: SGHRS and YFSETQ. In nucleotides, the CDR3 is TGCGCCAGCAGCTTGGAAGGCAGCCTAGTGGGAGGCAACGTCCTGACTTTC. It yields the protein CASSLEGSLVGGNVLTF.

J is TRBJ2-4 and V is TRBV11-2; no clear D. Germline CDR1 and CDR2: SGHAT and FQNNGV. The CDR3 extends over 15 amino acids. V shed 5 bases and J shed 5 bases, with 16 bases lying between them. This CDR3 is CASSQYTAEENIQYF. CDR3 nucleotides: TGTGCCAGCAGCCAGTATACGGCAGAGGAAAACATTCAGTACTTC.

This sequence joins TRBV15 and TRBJ1-1; D remains unclear. Trimming left V 5 bases short and J 0 bases short, with 16 bases between. The CDR3 contains 16 residues. Looked up from germline, CDR1 is LNHNV and CDR2 is YYDKDF (reference sequence). In DNA form, the CDR3 reads TGTGCCACCAGCGGGAGAAGTGTGGGCTTGAACACTGAAGCTTTCTTT. It translates to CATSGRSVGLNTEAFF.

To note about this clone: This specimen includes other DNA sequences encoding the same CDR3. The gene calls are TRBV6-1 and TRBJ2-1; D remains ambiguous. There are 11 residues in the CDR3. V gave up 3 bases and J gave up 5 bases, with 2 bases separating them. Germline-derived CDR1 and CDR2 are MNHNS and SASEGT. The CDR3 DNA reads TGTGCCAGCAGTGACAACAATGAGCAGTTCTTC. It yields the protein CASSDNNEQFF.

The CDR3, as DNA: TGTGCCAGCAGCTTATTGACCCAGGGTGGGGAGCAGTACTTC. This translates into CASSLLTQGGEQYF. The J gene is TRBJ2-7, the V gene TRBV11-2; the D gene is possibly TRBD1 (5 bases). Deletions cut 2 bases from V and 7 bases from J, with 15 bases between. The CDR3 is 14 amino acids. Germline values: CDR1 SGHAT, CDR2 FQNNGV.

The V call is TRBV28, the J call TRBJ2-3; 7 bases match TRBD2. The CDR3 covers 14 residues. Germline-derived CDR1 and CDR2 are MDHEN and SYDVKM. The trim removed 4 bases at V and 4 bases at J, leaving 5 bases unmatched. CDR3 DNA sequence: TGTGCCAGCAGTTCATCGGCGGGAGCAGATACGCAGTATTTT. Its translation is CASSSSAGADTQYF.

The J gene is TRBJ2-2, the V gene TRBV5-6; 8 bases fit TRBD2. CDR3 size: 17 residues. Germline V lookup: CDR1 SGHDT, CDR2 YYEEEE. With 3 bases clipped from V and 11 bases from J, the junction kept 18 bases outside the gene matches. The CDR3 protein is CASSWDLSGGLASELFF. The DNA for the CDR3 is TGTGCCAGCAGCTGGGACCTAAGCGGTGGACTAGCTTCAGAGCTGTTTTTT. Using reference TRBV5-6 and TRBJ2-2 for the parts outside the CDR3, the full variable domain is DAGVTQSPTHLIKTRGQQVTLRCSPKSGHDTVSWYQQALGQGPQFIFQYYEEEERQRGNFPDRFSGHQFPNYSSELNVNALLLGDSALYLCASSWDLSGGLASELFFGEGSRLTVL.